This T cell receptor (beta chain) was sequenced in a study of blood T cells in healthy people across ages (dated by TCRdb to between 2014 and 2017). A note on the overall study: In model experiments, template switching captured about one uniquely barcoded TCR beta cDNA molecule for every two T cells. The donors were split into four age groups: young (average 16 years), middle-aged (over 35), aged (roughly 65) and long-lived (roughly 80). For two donors (one aged 18 to 29 and one aged 80 or older), the study analyzed two additional independent replicas of 1 million unique cDNA reads from the same blood draw. To avoid experimental bias, donors of different ages were randomly spread across the sequencing lanes. Using deep sequencing normalized with unique cDNA molecular identifiers, the study measured how TCR beta repertoire diversity changes with age.

In regard to this clonotype: Its specific antigen is unknown. Qualities for individual bases were not recorded, and no much larger clone is one base off.

Summary of the overall study and its limitations: Compared with the aged group, the long-lived group had more naive CD4+ T cells, fewer expanded clones and increased TCR diversity, a pattern suggesting age selection. A strong correlation was found between observed TCR beta diversity and the percentage of naive T cells measured by flow cytometry. Donor CMV infection status was unknown, potentially confounding age-related changes in expanded clonotypes. Estimates of total diversity from one million sequenced T cells were regarded as lower bounds and underestimates. Because profiling used bulk unsorted PBMCs, naive and antigen-experienced compartments could not be compared conclusively. As age increased, observed TCR beta diversity per million T cells dropped in a roughly linear way, and a significant reduction was already evident by age 40.

The library was prepared using 5' RACE. The sequencing machine was an Illumina HiSeq 2500. A second PCR of roughly 6 to 11 cycles was performed with a sample-barcoded 5' primer and a J-beta primer mix. Each TCR beta cDNA molecule received a unique molecular identifier from a template-switch 5' adaptor carrying 12 random nucleotides. At least 2.5 million CDR3-containing paired-end reads were obtained from each sample. First-strand cDNA synthesis was performed from all RNA using the Mint cDNA synthesis kit, with priming by a TRBC-specific oligonucleotide. After uracil-DNA glycosylase treatment, a first 18-cycle PCR used universal primers M1SS and BC2_uni_R on all cDNA. In the authors' own workflow: For normalization, 1 million high-quality reads, each with a distinct molecular identifier, were randomly selected from each sample. Reads sharing molecular identifiers were discarded rather than binned into consensus sequences. MiTCR, run with a Q25 quality threshold and the strictest error-elimination algorithm, handled CDR3 identification, clonotype clustering and error correction. Lower-bound total TCR beta diversity was estimated with a nonparametric unseen species model using Euler transformation. TCRdb itself trimmed the public reads at Q25 with fastp, ran MiXCR and retained productive beta chains. Each CDR3 protein gets just one entry, which takes the most common genes and DNA from the rows behind it. TCRdb, rather than the study authors, made the V and J calls. The sample contains about 1,500,000 distinct CDR3 sequences, about 40% of them found a single time. 7.9% of the sample rests with the top ten.

Systemically healthy Caucasian individuals from Russia, around 38 in total and aged about 6 to 95 years, were included as donors. Each donor gave around 9.8 milliliters of peripheral blood, collected into EDTA-treated Vacutainer tubes. Ficoll-Paque density-gradient centrifugation was used to isolate PBMCs, with at least 7 million per sample. Trizol reagent was used to extract total RNA from PBMCs, with at least 5.5 micrograms per sample. The percentages of naive CD45RAhigh/CD27high T cells were determined by flow cytometry on a PBMC aliquot from every donor. From the cysteine up to the phenylalanine, the CDR3 has a length of 17 residues. Solely the CDR3 DNA is kept, with 51 bases framed from the first base. The germline V and J ends show losses of 3 bases and 0 bases respectively, and no gene match explains 6 bases of the junction.

Recombination joined TRBV12-3 or TRBV12-4 with TRBJ2-5, with 11 bases aligning to TRBD2. The sequencing input was blood. The sequence was obtained from a woman between 18 and 30 years old in good health. The bases are TGTGCCAGCAGTTTGGATGAGACTAGCGGGGACCAAGAGACCCAGTACTTC. Its product reads: CASSLDETSGDQETQYF.